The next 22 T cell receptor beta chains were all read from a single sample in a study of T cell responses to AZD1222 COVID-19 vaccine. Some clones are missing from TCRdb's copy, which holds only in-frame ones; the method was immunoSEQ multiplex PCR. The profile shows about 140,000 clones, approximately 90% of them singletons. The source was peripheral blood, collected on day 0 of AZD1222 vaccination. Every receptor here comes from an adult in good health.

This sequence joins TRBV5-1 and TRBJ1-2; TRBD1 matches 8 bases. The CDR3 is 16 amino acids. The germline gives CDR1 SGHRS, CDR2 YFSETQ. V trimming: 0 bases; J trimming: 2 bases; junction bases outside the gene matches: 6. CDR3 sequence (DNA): TGCGCCAGCAGCTTGGATCCAGGGGGCGGCAACTATGGCTACACCTTC. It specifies CASSLDPGGGNYGYTF. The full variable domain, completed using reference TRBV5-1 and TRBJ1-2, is KAGVTQTPRYLIKTRGQQVTLSCSPISGHRSVSWYQQTPGQGLQFLFEYFSETQRNKGNFPGRFSGRQFSNSRSEMNVSTLELGDSALYLCASSLDPGGGNYGYTFGSGTRLTVV.

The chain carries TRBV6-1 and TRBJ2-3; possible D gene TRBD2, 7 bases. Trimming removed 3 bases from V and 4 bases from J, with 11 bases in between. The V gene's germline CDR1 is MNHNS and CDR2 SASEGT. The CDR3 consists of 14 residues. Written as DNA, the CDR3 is TGTGCCAGCAGTGAGCCGGGGGGCGCAGATACGCAGTATTTT. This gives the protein CASSEPGGADTQYF.

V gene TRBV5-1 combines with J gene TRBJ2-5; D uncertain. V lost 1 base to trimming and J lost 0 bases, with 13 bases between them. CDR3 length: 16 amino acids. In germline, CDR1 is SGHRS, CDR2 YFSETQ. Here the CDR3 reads CASSLNPPVDQETQYF. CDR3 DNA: TGCGCCAGCAGCTTGAACCCCCCGGTGGACCAAGAGACCCAGTACTTC.

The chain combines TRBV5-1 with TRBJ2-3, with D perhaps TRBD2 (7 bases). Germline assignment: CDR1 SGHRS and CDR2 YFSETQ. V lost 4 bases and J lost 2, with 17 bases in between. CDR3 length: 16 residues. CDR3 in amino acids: CASSTLVAGATDTQYF. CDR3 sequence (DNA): TGCGCCAGCAGCACCCTAGTCGCGGGGGCCACAGATACGCAGTATTTT.

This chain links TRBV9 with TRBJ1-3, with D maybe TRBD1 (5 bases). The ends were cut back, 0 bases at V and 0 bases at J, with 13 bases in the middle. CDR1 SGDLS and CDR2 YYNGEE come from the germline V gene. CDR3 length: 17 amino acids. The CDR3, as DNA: TGTGCCAGCAGCGTAGAGGGCAGGGTGAGCTCTGGAAACACCATATATTTT. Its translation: CASSVEGRVSSGNTIYF.

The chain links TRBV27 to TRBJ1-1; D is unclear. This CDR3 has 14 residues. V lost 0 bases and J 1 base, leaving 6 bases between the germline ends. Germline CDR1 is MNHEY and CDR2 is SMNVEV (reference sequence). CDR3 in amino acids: CASSLSKGNTEAFF. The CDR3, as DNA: TGTGCCAGCAGTTTATCGAAAGGGAACACTGAAGCTTTCTTT.

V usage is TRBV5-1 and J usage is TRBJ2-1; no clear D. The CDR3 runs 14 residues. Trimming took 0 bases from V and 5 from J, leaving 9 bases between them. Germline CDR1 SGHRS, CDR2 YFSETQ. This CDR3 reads CASSLVGFNNEQFF. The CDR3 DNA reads TGCGCCAGCAGCTTGGTTGGTTTCAACAATGAGCAGTTCTTC.

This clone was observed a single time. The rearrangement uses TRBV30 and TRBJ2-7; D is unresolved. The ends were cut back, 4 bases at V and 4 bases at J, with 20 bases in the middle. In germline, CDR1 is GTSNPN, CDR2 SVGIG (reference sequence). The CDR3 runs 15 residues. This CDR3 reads CAWNSDSLIGYEQYF. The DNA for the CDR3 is TGTGCCTGGAACAGTGATAGCCTTATAGGATACGAGCAGTACTTC. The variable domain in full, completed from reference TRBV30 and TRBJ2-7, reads SQTIHQWPATLVQPVGSPLSLECTVEGTSNPNLYWYRQAAGRGLQLLFYSVGIGQISSEVPQNLSASRPQDRQFILSSKKLLLSDSGFYLCAWNSDSLIGYEQYFGPGTRLTVT.

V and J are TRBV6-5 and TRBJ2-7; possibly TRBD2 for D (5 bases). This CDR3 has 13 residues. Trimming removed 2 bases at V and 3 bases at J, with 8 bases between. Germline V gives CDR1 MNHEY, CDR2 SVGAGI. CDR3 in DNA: TGTGCCAGCAGTTACACACTAGGCTACGAGCAGTACTTC. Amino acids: CASSYTLGYEQYF.

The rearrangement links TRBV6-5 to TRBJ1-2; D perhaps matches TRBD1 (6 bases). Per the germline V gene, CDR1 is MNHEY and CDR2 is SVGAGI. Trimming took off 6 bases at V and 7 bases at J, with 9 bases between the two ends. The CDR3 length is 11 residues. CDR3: CASRGGSGYTF. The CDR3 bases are TGTGCCAGCAGGGGGGGCAGTGGCTACACCTTC.

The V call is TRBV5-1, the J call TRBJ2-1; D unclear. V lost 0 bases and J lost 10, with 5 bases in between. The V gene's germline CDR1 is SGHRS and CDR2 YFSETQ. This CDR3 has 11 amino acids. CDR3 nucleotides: TGCGCCAGCAGCTTGGCCCAAGAGCAGTTCTTC. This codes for CASSLAQEQFF.

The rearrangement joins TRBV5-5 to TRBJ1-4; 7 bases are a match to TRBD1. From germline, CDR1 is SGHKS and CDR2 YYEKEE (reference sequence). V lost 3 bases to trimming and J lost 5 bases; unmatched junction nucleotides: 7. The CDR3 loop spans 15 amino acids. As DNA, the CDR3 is TGTGCCAGCAGCTCCAGGGACAGAGCAAATGAAAAACTGTTTTTT. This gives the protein CASSSRDRANEKLFF. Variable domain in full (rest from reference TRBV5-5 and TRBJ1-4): DAGVTQSPTHLIKTRGQQVTLRCSPISGHKSVSWYQQVLGQGPQFIFQYYEKEERGRGNFPDRFSARQFPNYSSELNVNALLLGDSALYLCASSSRDRANEKLFFGSGTQLSVL.

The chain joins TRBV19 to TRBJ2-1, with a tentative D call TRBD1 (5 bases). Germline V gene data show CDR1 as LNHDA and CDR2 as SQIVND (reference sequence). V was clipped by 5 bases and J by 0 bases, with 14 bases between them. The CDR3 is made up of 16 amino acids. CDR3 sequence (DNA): TGTGCCAGTAGTGGTGGACACCGGAGCTCCTACAATGAGCAGTTCTTC. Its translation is CASSGGHRSSYNEQFF.

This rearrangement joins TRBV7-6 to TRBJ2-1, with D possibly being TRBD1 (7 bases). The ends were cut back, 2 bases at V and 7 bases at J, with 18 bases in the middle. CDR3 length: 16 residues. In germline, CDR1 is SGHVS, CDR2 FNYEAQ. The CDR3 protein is CASSLTQGEAMNEQFF. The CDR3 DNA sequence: TGTGCCAGCAGCTTAACTCAGGGGGAGGCGATGAATGAGCAGTTCTTC.

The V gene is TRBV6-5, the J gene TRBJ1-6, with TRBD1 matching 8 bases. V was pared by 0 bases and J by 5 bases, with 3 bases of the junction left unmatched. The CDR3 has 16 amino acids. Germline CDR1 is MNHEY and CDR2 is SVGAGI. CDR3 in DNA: TGTGCCAGCAGTTACTCTCGGACAGGGAATAATTCACCCCTCCACTTT. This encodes CASSYSRTGNNSPLHF.

The CDR3 spells CASSPRVQSREKLFF. The CDR3 nucleotides read TGTGCCAGCAGTCCCCGGGTCCAAAGCCGGGAAAAACTGTTTTTT. The chain links TRBV6-5 to TRBJ1-4; no clear D. Germline loops: CDR1 MNHEY, CDR2 SVGAGI. The CDR3 spans 15 residues. Deletions cut 5 bases from V and 8 bases from J, with 18 bases between.

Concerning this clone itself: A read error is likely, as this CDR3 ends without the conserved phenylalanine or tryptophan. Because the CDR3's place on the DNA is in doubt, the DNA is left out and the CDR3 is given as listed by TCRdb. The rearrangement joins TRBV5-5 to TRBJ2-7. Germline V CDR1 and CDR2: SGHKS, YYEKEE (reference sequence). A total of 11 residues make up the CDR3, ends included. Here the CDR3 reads CASSLGYSFHL.

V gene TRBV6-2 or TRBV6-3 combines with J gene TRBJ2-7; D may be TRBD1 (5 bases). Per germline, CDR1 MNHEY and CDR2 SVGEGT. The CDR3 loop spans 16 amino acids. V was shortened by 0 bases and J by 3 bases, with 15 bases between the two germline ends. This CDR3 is CASSYSPRRAHYEQYF. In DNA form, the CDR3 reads TGTGCCAGCAGTTACTCCCCGCGCAGGGCCCACTACGAGCAGTACTTC.

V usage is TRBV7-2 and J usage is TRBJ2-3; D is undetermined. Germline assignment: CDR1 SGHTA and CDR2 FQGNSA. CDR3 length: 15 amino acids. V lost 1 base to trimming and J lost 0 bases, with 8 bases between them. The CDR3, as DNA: TGTGCCAGCAGCTTAGGTCTACTAAGCACAGATACGCAGTATTTT. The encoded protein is CASSLGLLSTDTQYF.

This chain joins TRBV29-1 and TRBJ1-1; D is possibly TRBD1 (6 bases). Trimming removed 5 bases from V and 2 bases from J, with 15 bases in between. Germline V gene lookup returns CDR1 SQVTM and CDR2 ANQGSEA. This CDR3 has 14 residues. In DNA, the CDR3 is TGCAGCGTTACCGACGAGGGGGACAACACTGAAGCTTTCTTT. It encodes CSVTDEGDNTEAFF.

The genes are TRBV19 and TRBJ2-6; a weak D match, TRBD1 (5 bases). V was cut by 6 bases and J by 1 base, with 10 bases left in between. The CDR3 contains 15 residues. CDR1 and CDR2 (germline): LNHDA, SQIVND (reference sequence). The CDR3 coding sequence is TGTGCCAGTAGCCTTAGGGGTTCTGGGGCCAACGTCCTGACTTTC. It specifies CASSLRGSGANVLTF.

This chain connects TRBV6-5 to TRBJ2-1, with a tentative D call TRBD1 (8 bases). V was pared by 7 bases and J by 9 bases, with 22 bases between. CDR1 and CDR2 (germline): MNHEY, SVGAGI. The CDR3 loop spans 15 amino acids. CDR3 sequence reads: CASNPTGGPGGEQFF. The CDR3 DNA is TGTGCCAGCAACCCCACAGGGGGGCCGGGAGGTGAGCAGTTCTTC.